This T cell receptor beta chain was observed in a study of cytomegalovirus exposure and HLA in healthy donors. The CDR3 is 13 residues long. Trimming left V 7 bases short and J 4 bases short, with 16 bases between. Germline CDR1 and CDR2: SQVTM and ANQGSEA. In its sample, this clone was seen once. Sequencing was performed with immunoSEQ multiplex PCR; in TCRdb, only in-frame clones are kept and a portion is missing. The repertoire has 180,000 or so clones, approximately 86% of them found once; the top ten carry roughly 7%. This clonotype was sampled from a man aged 25-45 years in good health and CMV-seropositive. The genes are TRBV29-1 and TRBJ1-2; D gene unclear. Specimen: PBMCs. This chain's CDR3 is CSALGRTSYGYTF. CDR3 in DNA: TGCAGCGCCCTAGGCCGAACCTCCTATGGCTACACCTTC.